This T cell receptor (beta chain) was documented in a study of cytomegalovirus exposure and HLA in healthy donors. Study-level points and caveats: High sensitivity and specificity were reportedly achieved when the classifier diagnosed cytomegalovirus status. When analyzed later, a missense DCLRE1C variant was found to be linked to TCR beta V- and J-gene trimming.

In its sample, this clone was seen a few times. Its antigen is currently unknown. 13 Jbeta primers and 60 Vbeta primers were used for the PCR. Assay: immunoSEQ multiplex PCR; the TCRdb copy retains only in-frame clones and omits some. This sample has 90,000 to 120,000 clones, with less than 80% found just once. Per the germline V gene, CDR1 is MDHEN and CDR2 is SYDVKM. This CDR3 comprises 12 residues. V lost 6 bases and J lost 8, with 11 bases in between. The sequenced sample was PBMCs. The sequence was collected from a woman in her thirties or forties in good health and CMV-seronegative. The gene calls are TRBV28 and TRBJ2-4; D is perhaps TRBD2 (6 bases). CDR3 amino acids: CASRTGEDIQYF. CDR3 coding DNA: TGTGCCAGCAGAACTGGGGAGGACATTCAGTACTTC.